This T cell receptor (beta chain) comes out of a study of shared clonotypes between healthy human individuals. Regarding the study as a whole: The study found lower generation probabilities in non-shared clonotypes than in those shared by all four donors. Few donors limited the genetic and exposure-history diversity represented.

The germline V gene encodes CDR1 SNHLY and CDR2 FYNNEI. With 6 bases removed from V and 3 bases from J, the gap between germline ends came to 20 bases. CDR3 length equals 16 residues. Execution of the assay was at deep level. The table came from immunoSEQ multiplex PCR; TCRdb's copy has only in-frame clones and leaves some out. The sample shows some 1,100,000 clones, 78% of them seen only once. Concerning this clone itself: Its antigen is as yet unknown.

The origin of this receptor is a man between 18 and 35 years old in good health. Some clones in this sample may be carry-over from other donors' samples. The sequencing sample was made of memory CD4+ T cells from PBMCs. Stated subset: CD45RA-negative fraction. The gene calls are TRBV2 and TRBJ1-1; D is undetermined. The CDR3 region has the DNA TGTGCCAGCAGCCCCAGAGAAGCGGCTTTGGACACTGAAGCTTTCTTT. Translated, it gives CASSPREAALDTEAFF.